This TCR beta chain was identified in a study of cytomegalovirus exposure and HLA in healthy donors. The wider study: Earlier, approximately 190 million T cells were analyzed, and 90 million to 140 million unique TCR beta sequences were found among them.

CDR1 and CDR2 (germline): MDHEN, SYDVKM. There are 12 residues in the CDR3. Between the trimmed V and J ends, which lost 2 bases and 6 bases, there was a span of 8 bases. Study-wide points: Previous analysis showed most TCR beta V segments were productive about 87% or about 30% of the time.

As to this clone: Antigen unknown.

The PCR ran on 60 Vbeta and 13 Jbeta primers. The table came from immunoSEQ multiplex PCR; TCRdb's copy has only in-frame clones and leaves some out. The repertoire holds 150,000 or so clones, with approximately 82% as singletons. The V gene is TRBV28, the J gene TRBJ2-7; D ambiguous. Sequencing was done on a sample of PBMCs. The TCR was taken from a male donor in good health and CMV-seropositive. This CDR3 is CASSLPPGEQYF. Here the CDR3 DNA reads TGTGCCAGCAGTTTACCTCCGGGCGAGCAGTACTTC. The variable domain in full, completed from reference TRBV28 and TRBJ2-7, reads DVKVTQSSRYLVKRTGEKVFLECVQDMDHENMFWYRQDPGLGLRLIYFSYDVKMKEKGDIPEGYSVSREKKERFSLILESASTNQTSMYLCASSLPPGEQYFGPGTRLTVT.